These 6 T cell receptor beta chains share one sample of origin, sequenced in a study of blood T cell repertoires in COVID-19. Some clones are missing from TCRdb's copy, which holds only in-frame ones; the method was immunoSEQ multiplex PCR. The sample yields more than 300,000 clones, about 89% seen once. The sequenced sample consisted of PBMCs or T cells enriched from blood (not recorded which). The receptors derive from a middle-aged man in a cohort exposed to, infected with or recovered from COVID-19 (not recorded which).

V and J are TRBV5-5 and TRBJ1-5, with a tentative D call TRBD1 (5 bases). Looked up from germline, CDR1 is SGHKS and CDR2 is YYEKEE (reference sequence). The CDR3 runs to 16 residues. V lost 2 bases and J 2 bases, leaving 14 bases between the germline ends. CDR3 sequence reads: CASSLDSPGGNQPQHF. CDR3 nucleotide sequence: TGTGCCAGCAGCTTAGACAGCCCGGGCGGCAATCAGCCCCAGCATTTT.

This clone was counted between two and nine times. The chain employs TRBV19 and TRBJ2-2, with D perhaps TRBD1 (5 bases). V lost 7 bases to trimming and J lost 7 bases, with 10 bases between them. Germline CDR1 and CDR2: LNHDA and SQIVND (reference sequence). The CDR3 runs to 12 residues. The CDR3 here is CASNQGVGELFF. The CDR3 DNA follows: TGTGCCAGTAATCAGGGTGTCGGGGAGCTGTTTTTT.

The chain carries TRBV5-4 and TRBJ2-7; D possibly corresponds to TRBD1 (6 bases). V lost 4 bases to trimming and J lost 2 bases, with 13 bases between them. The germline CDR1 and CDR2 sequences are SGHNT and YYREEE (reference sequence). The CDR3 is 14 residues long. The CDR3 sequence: CASSTDRSTYEQYF. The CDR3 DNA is TGTGCCAGCAGCACCGACAGGTCAACCTACGAGCAGTACTTC. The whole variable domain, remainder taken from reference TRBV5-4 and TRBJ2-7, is ETGVTQSPTHLIKTRGQQVTLRCSSQSGHNTVSWYQQALGQGPQFIFQYYREEENGRGNFPPRFSGLQFPNYSSELNVNALELDDSALYLCASSTDRSTYEQYFGPGTRLTVT.

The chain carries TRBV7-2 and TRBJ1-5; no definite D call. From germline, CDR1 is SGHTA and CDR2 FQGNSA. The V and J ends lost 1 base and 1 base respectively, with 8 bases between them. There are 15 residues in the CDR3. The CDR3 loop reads CASSLERGSNQPQHF. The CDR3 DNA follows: TGTGCCAGCAGCTTAGAACGAGGGAGCAATCAGCCCCAGCATTTT.

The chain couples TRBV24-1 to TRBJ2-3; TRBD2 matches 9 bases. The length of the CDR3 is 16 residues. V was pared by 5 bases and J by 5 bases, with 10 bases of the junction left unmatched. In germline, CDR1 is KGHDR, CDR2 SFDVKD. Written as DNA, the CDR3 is TGTGCCACCAGTGCGGGATTTAGCGGGAGAGGAGATACGCAGTATTTT. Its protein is CATSAGFSGRGDTQYF.

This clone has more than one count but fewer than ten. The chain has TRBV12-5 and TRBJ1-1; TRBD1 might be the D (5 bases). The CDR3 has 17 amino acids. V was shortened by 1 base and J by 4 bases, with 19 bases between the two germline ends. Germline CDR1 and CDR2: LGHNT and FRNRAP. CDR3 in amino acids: CASGLGYWGGGSTEAFF. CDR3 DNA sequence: TGTGCTAGTGGTTTGGGCTATTGGGGCGGGGGTAGCACTGAAGCTTTCTTT.